This TCR beta chain originates from a study of blood T cell repertoires in COVID-19. In the study overall: Acute and convalescent COVID-19 specimens originated in the United States, Italy and Spain. PBMCs, B-cell-depleted T cells, or T cells provided the cDNA or gDNA that made up the material.

In the authors' workflow: Counts of nucleated cells, estimated from reference gene primer amplification, were obtained. Sequenced by immunoSEQ multiplex PCR; TCRdb stores in-frame clones only, minus some. D and trimming were read from the DNA, whereas the V and J calls and clone size are those reported in that table. The top ten clones hold 60% to 65% of a sample with nearly 35,000 clones, more than 85% of them seen once. The V end was cut by 0 bases, the J end by 0 bases, with 6 bases between. The CDR3 spans 15 residues. Germline CDR1 reads SGHRS; CDR2 reads YFSETQ. Input material: peripheral blood. V and J are TRBV5-1 and TRBJ2-2; a possible D gene is TRBD1 (6 bases). This TCR was sampled from a man in his 70s with acute or convalescent COVID-19. CDR3 residues: CASSLDRANTGELFF. As DNA, the CDR3 is TGCGCCAGCAGCTTGGACAGGGCGAACACCGGGGAGCTGTTTTTT.